The TCR beta chain described here comes from a study of blood T cell repertoires in COVID-19 (dated by TCRdb to about 2020). As for the study more broadly: The collaborator samples originated in the United States, Italy and Spain and spanned the acute and convalescent phases of COVID-19. Deeply sampled blood TCRbeta repertoires from subjects exposed to, actively infected with, or recovered from COVID-19 were included in the dataset. Where HLA class I and class II types were available, the types were taken from metadata supplied by the sample provider, not from assay-based typing. Samples came from the ongoing ImmuneRACE study (first 160 participants) plus 1,254 subjects from 6 global collaborators. The sample metadata nearly always contained a de-identified subject ID, COVID-19 status, age in years and sex. The prospective study material was composed of cDNA or gDNA derived from T cells, B-cell-depleted T cells, or PBMCs. The repertoires were released in a freely available public database intended as a resource for research on the immune response to SARS-CoV-2. On the study overall, not on this receptor specifically: The quantity of clinical and demographic metadata differed by source and by participant and was supplied without curation.

TCRbeta CDR3 regions were amplified from genomic DNA by means of the immunoSEQ Assay, a bias-controlled multiplex PCR. In the authors' own workflow: The number of nucleated cells in each sample was estimated by amplification of reference gene primers within the assay. Sequence reads were collapsed and filtered to measure the absolute abundance of every unique TCRbeta CDR3 rearrangement. For each sample, productive Simpson clonality was calculated as the square root of Simpson's diversity index across productive rearrangements. This immuneACCESS table, as held by TCRdb, lists in-frame sequences with V and J called but not all clones. Of the missing ones, under half trace to an unresolved V gene in checked studies; the others have no known cause. Clone size and the V and J calls come from that table; the DNA yielded D and trimming. This sample lists about 400,000 clones; nearly 90% were detected once. Jointly, the top ten make up 1.5% to 2% of the sample.

Participants in the prospective study were enrolled through a virtual design, were aged 18 to 89 years, and lived in roughly 24 United States geographic areas. Cohort assignment in the prospective study relied on participant-reported clinical history from a screening survey and a study questionnaire. Recovered participants in ImmuneRACE Cohort 3 were defined as having two consecutive negative NP/OP PCR tests, clearance from a healthcare professional, or resolution of symptoms. Each participant in the prospective study had whole blood, serum and a nasopharyngeal or oropharyngeal swab collected by mobile phlebotomists. Additional blood draws and questionnaires over an approximately two-month period could optionally be provided by prospective study participants. Prospective study blood samples were shipped either frozen or at room temperature before DNA extraction. From a lookup of the germline V gene, CDR1 and CDR2 are SGHTA and FQGNSA. From its cysteine to its phenylalanine, the CDR3 spans 14 amino acids. Just CDR3 DNA is preserved here, 42 bases in frame from base 1. Germline trimming amounts to 0 bases on V and 11 bases on J, with 8 as the count of junction bases outside the gene matches.

Notes on this clone: Its antigen target is currently unknown. No base qualities exist here, and no much larger clone lies one base off it.

This clonotype was sampled from a woman in her twenties or thirties who had recovered from COVID-19. Material for sequencing was PBMCs or T cells enriched from blood (not recorded which). Recombination joined TRBV7-2 with TRBJ2-3, and 7 junctional nucleotides match TRBD1. CDR3 region: CASSLAGGRGGQYF. The nucleotides read TGTGCCAGCAGCTTAGCAGGGGGCAGGGGTGGGCAGTATTTT.